Listed below are T cell receptor beta chains from one sample, sequenced in a study of technical replicates of blood from a handful of donors. The assay was immunoSEQ multiplex PCR, and TCRdb's table has in-frame clones only and misses some. The repertoire includes almost 85,000 clones, 97% of them detected once, and approximately 0.2% sits in the top ten. Sequenced input: T cells isolated from PBMCs. The receptors here all came from a human donor in good health. The CDR3 runs from the conserved cysteine through the conserved F or W. Each record gives: J gene, D gene, V gene, clone size, CDR3 protein, CDR3 DNA. A D gene is named only where the DNA matches it firmly. Not all rows give a size; the values are once, few, many and, for expanded clones, a class.

J: TRBJ2-5; D: TRBD2; V: TRBV5-1; size: .; CDR3: CASSLASGGPQETQYF; DNA: TGCGCCAGCAGCTTGGCAAGCGGGGGACCCCAAGAGACCCAGTACTTC
J: TRBJ1-2; D: .; V: TRBV4-1; size: .; CDR3: CASSQWTVSYGYTF; DNA: TGCGCCAGCAGCCAATGGACAGTCAGCTATGGCTACACCTTC
J: TRBJ1-4; D: TRBD1; V: TRBV25-1; size: .; CDR3: CASSANRDSEKLFF; DNA: TGTGCCAGCAGTGCGAACCGGGACAGCGAAAAACTGTTTTTT
J: TRBJ2-3; D: .; V: TRBV9; size: .; CDR3: CASSVGPVGGTDTQYF; DNA: TGTGCCAGCAGCGTAGGGCCCGTGGGCGGCACAGATACGCAGTATTTT
J: TRBJ1-2; D: .; V: TRBV6-5; size: once; CDR3: CASSYKRGGAPGYTF; DNA: TGTGCCAGCAGTTATAAGCGGGGGGGCGCGCCTGGCTACACCTTC
J: TRBJ1-1; D: .; V: TRBV2; size: once; CDR3: CASRGGPRDTEAFF; DNA: TGTGCCAGCAGGGGGGGGCCGAGGGACACTGAAGCTTTCTTT
J: TRBJ2-7; D: TRBD2; V: TRBV4-2; size: .; CDR3: CASSPSGGWNGGGYEQYF; DNA: TGTGCCAGCAGCCCCTCCGGGGGGTGGAATGGTGGAGGCTACGAGCAGTACTTC
J: TRBJ1-3; D: .; V: TRBV4-1; size: .; CDR3: CASSQRTDTGNTIYF; DNA: TGCGCCAGCAGCCAGAGGACAGACACTGGAAACACCATATATTTT
J: TRBJ2-7; D: TRBD2; V: TRBV11-2; size: .; CDR3: CASSLVTRITSDYEQYF; DNA: TGTGCCAGCAGCTTAGTGACCCGTATTACTAGCGACTACGAGCAGTACTTC
J: TRBJ1-1; D: TRBD1; V: TRBV5-4; size: .; CDR3: CASSPWTGENTEAFF; DNA: TGTGCCAGCAGCCCCTGGACAGGGGAGAACACTGAAGCTTTCTTT
J: TRBJ2-2; D: .; V: TRBV6-1; size: .; CDR3: CASSARPTDTGELFF; DNA: TGTGCCAGCAGTGCCCGCCCTACCGACACCGGGGAGCTGTTTTTT
J: TRBJ2-5; D: TRBD2; V: TRBV7-8; size: .; CDR3: CASSLGGGGATETQYF; DNA: TGTGCCAGCAGCTTAGGGGGCGGGGGGGCCACAGAGACCCAGTACTTC
J: TRBJ1-2; D: .; V: TRBV9; size: once; CDR3: CASSAQQGTVGYTF; DNA: TGTGCCAGCAGCGCCCAACAGGGAACGGTTGGCTACACCTTC
J: TRBJ1-1; D: TRBD1; V: TRBV19; size: .; CDR3: CASTPLGQGDRNTEAFF; DNA: TGTGCCAGTACCCCTCTGGGACAGGGAGATCGAAACACTGAAGCTTTCTTT
J: TRBJ2-7; D: .; V: TRBV29-1; size: once; CDR3: CSVAGFSYSGRVHEQYF; DNA: TGCAGCGTTGCGGGGTTCTCTTATTCGGGTCGGGTCCACGAGCAGTACTTC
J: TRBJ2-1; D: .; V: TRBV7-3; size: .; CDR3: CASSYRRLTYNEQFF; DNA: TGTGCCAGCAGCTACAGGCGACTGACCTACAATGAGCAGTTCTTC
J: TRBJ1-5; D: TRBD1; V: TRBV13; size: .; CDR3: CASSSDRGANQPQHF; DNA: TGTGCCAGCAGCTCCGACAGGGGTGCCAATCAGCCCCAGCATTTT
J: TRBJ1-1; D: TRBD1; V: TRBV6-5; size: .; CDR3: CASSSGGAETEAFF; DNA: TGTGCCAGCAGTTCAGGGGGAGCGGAGACTGAAGCTTTCTTT
J: TRBJ2-7; D: .; V: TRBV27; size: .; CDR3: CASSFGGPIYEQYF; DNA: TGTGCCAGCAGTTTTGGAGGTCCCATCTACGAGCAGTACTTC
J: TRBJ2-7; D: .; V: TRBV28; size: .; CDR3: CASRYYEQYF; DNA: TGTGCCAGCAGGTACTACGAGCAGTACTTC
J: TRBJ2-1; D: .; V: TRBV29-1; size: .; CDR3: CSVEDLGLPTHEQFF; DNA: TGCAGCGTTGAAGATCTGGGACTTCCCACTCATGAGCAGTTCTTC
J: TRBJ1-1; D: .; V: TRBV6-1; size: once; CDR3: CASSEPGRTTEAFF; DNA: TGTGCCAGCAGTGAACCAGGGAGGACCACTGAAGCTTTCTTT
J: TRBJ2-1; D: .; V: TRBV10-3; size: .; CDR3: CAISALHGVGEQFF; DNA: TGTGCCATCAGTGCCCTCCACGGGGTAGGGGAGCAGTTCTTC
J: TRBJ1-1; D: .; V: TRBV7-2; size: once; CDR3: CASSLGLTDTEAFF; DNA: TGTGCCAGCAGCTTAGGGTTAACGGACACTGAAGCTTTCTTT
J: TRBJ2-2; D: TRBD2; V: TRBV5-4; size: once; CDR3: CASSFSLAGSGELFF; DNA: TGTGCCAGCAGCTTTTCACTAGCGGGGTCCGGGGAGCTGTTTTTT
J: TRBJ2-7; D: .; V: TRBV4-1; size: .; CDR3: CASSPTVGREQYF; DNA: TGCGCCAGCAGCCCAACGGTGGGGCGGGAGCAGTACTTC
J: TRBJ1-2; D: TRBD1; V: TRBV5-1; size: once; CDR3: CASSPGQGAHYGYTF; DNA: TGCGCCAGCAGCCCGGGACAGGGGGCTCACTATGGCTACACCTTC
J: TRBJ1-5; D: .; V: TRBV19; size: .; CDR3: CASTYRGNQPQHF; DNA: TGTGCCAGTACGTATCGGGGGAATCAGCCCCAGCATTTT
J: TRBJ1-4; D: .; V: TRBV5-1; size: .; CDR3: CASSLYQMNEKLFF; DNA: TGCGCCAGCAGCTTGTACCAGATGAATGAAAAACTGTTTTTT
J: TRBJ1-1; D: .; V: TRBV29-1; size: .; CDR3: CSATGEAFF; DNA: TGCAGCGCCACGGGTGAAGCTTTCTTT
J: TRBJ1-3; D: TRBD1; V: TRBV28; size: .; CDR3: CASSPPDRGLENTIYF; DNA: TGTGCCAGCAGCCCTCCCGACAGGGGGCTAGAGAACACCATATATTTT
J: TRBJ2-1; D: TRBD2; V: TRBV27; size: .; CDR3: CASSMSSRLAPIF; DNA: TGTGCCAGCAGTATGTCCTCAAGACTAGCCCCAATCTTC
J: TRBJ1-4; D: .; V: TRBV5-4; size: .; CDR3: CASSPGRGNEKLFF; DNA: TGTGCCAGCAGCCCGGGGCGGGGGAATGAAAAACTGTTTTTT
J: TRBJ2-2; D: .; V: TRBV19; size: .; CDR3: CASSIGSRNTGELFF; DNA: TGTGCCAGTAGTATAGGGTCTAGAAACACCGGGGAGCTGTTTTTT
J: TRBJ2-2; D: .; V: TRBV6-5; size: .; CDR3: CASSYRRDPTGELFF; DNA: TGTGCCAGCAGTTACCGGAGAGATCCCACCGGGGAGCTGTTTTTT
J: TRBJ1-4; D: .; V: TRBV5-1; size: .; CDR3: CASSLLSSTNEKLFF; DNA: TGCGCCAGCAGCTTGTTATCTTCAACTAATGAAAAACTGTTTTTT
J: TRBJ2-7; D: .; V: TRBV27; size: once; CDR3: CASSREQYF; DNA: TGTGCCAGCAGTCGCGAGCAGTACTTC
J: TRBJ2-2; D: .; V: TRBV20-1; size: .; CDR3: CSAGRTGELFF; DNA: TGCAGTGCTGGTCGGACCGGGGAGCTGTTTTTT
J: TRBJ1-2; D: TRBD1; V: TRBV7-9; size: .; CDR3: CASSLGRLGQENYGYTF; DNA: TGTGCCAGCAGCTTAGGCCGCCTGGGACAGGAAAACTATGGCTACACCTTC
J: TRBJ1-3; D: .; V: TRBV5-1; size: once; CDR3: CASSLDRGGNTIYF; DNA: TGCGCCAGCAGCTTGGACAGAGGGGGAAACACCATATATTTT
J: TRBJ2-3; D: TRBD2; V: TRBV27; size: once; CDR3: CASRPHGGGDTQYF; DNA: TGTGCCAGCAGACCACATGGGGGAGGGGACACGCAGTATTTT
J: TRBJ2-1; D: .; V: TRBV20-1; size: .; CDR3: CSLDSYNEQFF; DNA: TGCAGTCTTGACTCTTACAATGAGCAGTTCTTC
J: TRBJ2-7; D: .; V: TRBV7-2; size: .; CDR3: CASSLAGLNEQYF; DNA: TGTGCCAGCAGCTTAGCCGGACTAAACGAGCAGTACTTC
J: TRBJ2-3; D: .; V: TRBV27; size: .; CDR3: CASTPGAASTDTQYF; DNA: TGTGCCAGCACCCCGGGAGCGGCTAGCACAGATACGCAGTATTTT
J: TRBJ2-3; D: TRBD1; V: TRBV5-6; size: .; CDR3: CASSRTGDLDTQYF; DNA: TGTGCCAGCAGCCGGACAGGGGATTTGGATACGCAGTATTTT
J: TRBJ2-2; D: .; V: TRBV7-6; size: .; CDR3: CASSLVSGNTGELFF; DNA: TGTGCCAGCAGCTTAGTGTCGGGGAACACCGGGGAGCTGTTTTTT
J: TRBJ1-5; D: .; V: TRBV5-8; size: .; CDR3: CASTPLWGVGVQPQHF; DNA: TGTGCCAGCACCCCTCTCTGGGGGGTAGGGGTGCAGCCCCAGCATTTT
J: TRBJ1-6; D: .; V: TRBV4-1; size: .; CDR3: CASSHYNSPLHF; DNA: TGCGCCAGCAGCCACTACAATTCACCCCTCCACTTT
J: TRBJ1-1; D: .; V: TRBV30; size: .; CDR3: CAWRVKYYSNTEAFF; DNA: TGTGCCTGGAGGGTAAAGTACTATTCGAACACTGAAGCTTTCTTT
J: TRBJ1-3; D: TRBD1; V: TRBV27; size: .; CDR3: CASSGQGGSGNTIYF; DNA: TGTGCCAGCAGCGGACAGGGAGGCTCTGGAAACACCATATATTTT
J: TRBJ2-7; D: .; V: TRBV27; size: .; CDR3: CASSSGQGGEQYF; DNA: TGTGCCAGCAGCTCGGGCCAGGGCGGCGAGCAGTACTTC
J: TRBJ2-1; D: TRBD2; V: TRBV4-2; size: .; CDR3: CASSQGVLAGGYNEQFF; DNA: TGTGCCAGCAGCCAAGGCGTACTAGCGGGGGGTTACAATGAGCAGTTCTTC
J: TRBJ1-4; D: TRBD1; V: TRBV6-1; size: .; CDR3: CASSAYDRGDEKLFF; DNA: TGTGCCAGCAGCGCGTACGACAGGGGAGATGAAAAACTGTTTTTT
J: TRBJ2-2; D: .; V: TRBV2; size: .; CDR3: CAKSRGGELFF; DNA: TGTGCCAAAAGTAGGGGCGGGGAGCTGTTTTTT
J: TRBJ2-6; D: .; V: TRBV14; size: .; CDR3: CASSQVSTGYPSGANVLTF; DNA: TGTGCCAGCAGCCAAGTTTCCACAGGGTACCCCTCTGGGGCCAACGTCCTGACTTTC
J: TRBJ2-7; D: TRBD2; V: TRBV6-5; size: .; CDR3: CASSYPGLAGYYEQYF; DNA: TGTGCCAGCAGTTACCCCGGACTAGCGGGTTACTACGAGCAGTACTTC
J: TRBJ2-1; D: TRBD2; V: TRBV7-2; size: .; CDR3: CASSLRWGLAGSNEQFF; DNA: TGTGCCAGCAGTCTGAGGTGGGGACTAGCGGGTAGCAATGAGCAGTTCTTC
J: TRBJ1-1; D: .; V: TRBV7-9; size: few; CDR3: CASSWDISNTEAFF; DNA: TGTGCCAGCAGCTGGGACATTTCGAACACTGAAGCTTTCTTT
J: TRBJ2-3; D: TRBD1; V: TRBV2; size: .; CDR3: CASQLLQGRLTDTQYF; DNA: TGTGCCAGCCAACTTCTACAGGGGCGCTTGACAGATACGCAGTATTTT
J: TRBJ2-4; D: .; V: TRBV29-1; size: .; CDR3: CSVEGPAEKPAAKNIQYF; DNA: TGCAGCGTTGAAGGTCCGGCGGAAAAACCAGCGGCCAAAAACATTCAGTACTTC